Below, 28 T cell receptor beta chains from the same sample are listed, as sequenced in a study of OX40 agonist ivuxolimab in advanced cancers. Sequenced by immunoSEQ multiplex PCR; TCRdb stores in-frame clones only, minus some. The repertoire holds 12,000 to 15,000 clones, roughly 85% seen once, with under 35% in the top ten. The specimen comprised CD4+ or CD8+ T cells sorted from blood, sampled in a trial of the OX40 agonist ivuxolimab. The receptors were gathered from an adult with an advanced solid tumor such as melanoma, head and neck, liver or kidney cancer.

V gene TRBV6-6 combines with J gene TRBJ2-7; no clear D. Germline CDR1 is MNHNY and CDR2 is SVGAGI (reference sequence). V gave up 0 bases and J gave up 2 bases, with 8 bases separating them. CDR3 length equals 14 residues. CDR3 region: CASSYSTSPYEQYF. Written as DNA, the CDR3 is TGTGCCAGCAGTTACTCTACTTCCCCCTACGAGCAGTACTTC.

The chain uses TRBV6-4 and TRBJ1-1; 7 bases map to TRBD1. The CDR3 is 15 amino acids. CDR1 MRHNA and CDR2 SNTAGT come from the germline V gene. The ends lost 3 bases at V and 4 bases at J; junction bases unmatched: 8. CDR3 loop: CASSERGGGVTEAFF. The CDR3 DNA is TGTGCCAGCAGTGAGAGGGGAGGGGGCGTCACTGAAGCTTTCTTT.

This clone was recorded only once. The chain joins TRBV2 to TRBJ2-7; D unresolved. Trimming stripped 3 bases from V and 3 bases from J, with 9 bases between. The CDR3 has 13 residues. CDR1 and CDR2 from the germline V gene are SNHLY and FYNNEI. The CDR3 nucleotides read TGTGCCAGCAGTGATCGGGCAGACTACGAGCAGTACTTC. Translated: CASSDRADYEQYF.

CDR3 in amino acids: CASSSGTGGEQYF. The CDR3 region has the DNA TGTGCCAGCAGCTCCGGGACAGGGGGCGAGCAGTACTTC. The chain links TRBV28 to TRBJ2-7; 11 nucleotides line up with TRBD1. Per the germline V gene, CDR1 is MDHEN and CDR2 is SYDVKM. The CDR3 covers 13 residues. After removal of 6 bases from V and 6 bases from J, the junction contained 4 bases not matched to a gene.

In this sample, this clone turned up a few times. As DNA, the CDR3 is TGTGCCTGGAGTGTACTACAAGAGACCCAGTACTTC. Amino acid sequence: CAWSVLQETQYF. This chain connects TRBV30 to TRBJ2-5; D ambiguous. Trimming took 0 bases from V and 2 from J, leaving 4 bases between them. From germline, CDR1 is GTSNPN and CDR2 SVGIG (reference sequence). The CDR3 sequence is 12 residues long. The full variable domain, rest sourced from reference TRBV30 and TRBJ2-5, is SQTIHQWPATLVQPVGSPLSLECTVEGTSNPNLYWYRQAAGRGLQLLFYSVGIGQISSEVPQNLSASRPQDRQFILSSKKLLLSDSGFYLCAWSVLQETQYFGPGTRLLVL.

This clone has more than one count but fewer than ten. The rearrangement links TRBV5-4 to TRBJ1-6; D gene ambiguous. The V and J ends lost 2 bases and 9 bases respectively, with 15 bases between them. Germline loops: CDR1 SGHNT, CDR2 YYREEE (reference sequence). This CDR3 comprises 15 residues. As DNA, the CDR3 is TGTGCCAGCAGCTTCGAGGCAGAAGAGTCTTCACCCCTCCACTTT. Translating it yields CASSFEAEESSPLHF.

This clone occurred a few times. The chain combines TRBV19 with TRBJ2-1; unclear D gene. Germline lookup yields CDR1 LNHDA and CDR2 SQIVND (reference sequence). Trimming left V 6 bases short and J 7 bases short, with 10 bases between. There are 12 residues in the CDR3. CDR3 protein: CASSDMGNEQFF. The CDR3 DNA sequence: TGTGCCAGTAGCGATATGGGAAATGAGCAGTTCTTC.

This chain uses TRBV2 with TRBJ2-7; a possible D gene is TRBD2 (6 bases). Deletions cut 0 bases from V and 2 bases from J, with 29 bases between. Germline V gene data show CDR1 as SNHLY and CDR2 as FYNNEI. The CDR3 is 21 residues long. CDR3 nucleotides: TGTGCCAGCAGTGAAGCGCTTCTTCGGGGGTCGCGTAGAGTACCCGCCTACGAGCAGTACTTC. Its protein product is CASSEALLRGSRRVPAYEQYF.

By share, this clone ranks as medium-sized (0.01 to 0.1%). In the same sample, other DNA sequences code for this CDR3. The chain joins TRBV6-5 to TRBJ2-7, with D uncertain. Trimming pared 2 bases from V and 4 bases from J, leaving 9 bases between. Germline CDR1 and CDR2: MNHEY and SVGAGI. The CDR3 consists of 13 residues. DNA of the CDR3: TGTGCCAGCAGTTACGCAGAGAGTTACGAGCAGTACTTC. Its protein product is CASSYAESYEQYF.

V usage is TRBV2 and J usage is TRBJ2-6; D uncertain. This CDR3 spans 20 amino acids. The germline CDR1 and CDR2 sequences are SNHLY and FYNNEI. Trimming stripped 6 bases from V and 0 bases from J, with 24 bases between. The CDR3 loop is CASRQTFNEKPDSGANVLTF. DNA of the CDR3: TGTGCCAGCAGACAAACATTTAACGAGAAACCAGACTCTGGGGCCAACGTCCTGACTTTC.

CDR3 sequence (DNA): TGTGCCAGCAGTTCCGTAGGAGGGGCAGCCGAGCAGTACTTC. Translated, it gives CASSSVGGAAEQYF. This chain connects TRBV6-5 to TRBJ2-7; the D gene is possibly TRBD2 (6 bases). Deletions cut 4 bases from V and 6 bases from J, with 16 bases between. CDR3 length: 14 residues. Germline V gene lookup returns CDR1 MNHEY and CDR2 SVGAGI.

This sequence joins TRBV5-1 and TRBJ1-4; tentatively, D is TRBD1 (6 bases). Germline CDR1 SGHRS, CDR2 YFSETQ. The CDR3 totals 15 residues. Trimming removed 0 bases at V and 8 bases at J, with 14 bases between. CDR3 sequence (DNA): TGCGCCAGCAGCTTGGAAAACAGGGCGTGGGAAAAACTGTTTTTT. Protein product: CASSLENRAWEKLFF. Full variable domain (rest looked up from reference TRBV5-1 and TRBJ1-4): KAGVTQTPRYLIKTRGQQVTLSCSPISGHRSVSWYQQTPGQGLQFLFEYFSETQRNKGNFPGRFSGRQFSNSRSEMNVSTLELGDSALYLCASSLENRAWEKLFFGSGTQLSVL.

The chain has TRBV11-3 and TRBJ2-5; a weak D match, TRBD1 (6 bases). Germline V lookup: CDR1 SGHNT, CDR2 YENEEA. The CDR3 has 14 residues. Between the trimmed V and J ends, which lost 5 bases and 2 bases, there was a span of 12 bases. CDR3: CASSTRQEQETQYF. CDR3 nucleotide sequence: TGTGCCAGCAGCACCCGACAGGAACAAGAGACCCAGTACTTC.

The gene calls are TRBV6-5 and TRBJ2-2, with D possibly matching TRBD2 (5 bases). V was shortened by 2 bases and J by 6 bases, with 7 bases between the two germline ends. Germline V lookup: CDR1 MNHEY, CDR2 SVGAGI. The CDR3 is 13 residues long. The CDR3 DNA reads TGTGCCAGCAGTTACAGAGGGTCCGGGGAGCTGTTTTTT. Encoded protein: CASSYRGSGELFF.

This clone was seen once. The V and J genes are TRBV6-5 and TRBJ1-3; D gene ambiguous. V was trimmed by 2 bases and J by 3 bases, leaving 8 bases between them. CDR3 length: 14 amino acids. Germline loops: CDR1 MNHEY, CDR2 SVGAGI. The CDR3 coding sequence is TGTGCCAGCAGTTACGTAGGCGTTGGAAACACCATATATTTT. Residues: CASSYVGVGNTIYF.

V is TRBV7-3 and J is TRBJ2-5; 10 bases agree with TRBD1. Looked up from germline, CDR1 is SGHTA and CDR2 is FQGTGA. V lost 5 bases to trimming and J lost 4 bases; unmatched junction nucleotides: 4. This CDR3 has 14 residues. The CDR3 region has the DNA TGTGCCAGCAGCCCCGGGACAGGGGCAGAGACCCAGTACTTC. This encodes CASSPGTGAETQYF.

The genes are TRBV11-2 and TRBJ2-1; TRBD2 agrees at 9 bases. The CDR3 runs 15 residues. Trimming took 3 bases from V and 4 from J; bases not matched to a gene: 4. Looked up from germline, CDR1 is SGHAT and CDR2 is FQNNGV. The CDR3 is CASSLMAGGYNEQFF. The CDR3 DNA sequence: TGTGCCAGCAGCTTGATGGCGGGAGGGTACAATGAGCAGTTCTTC.

V is TRBV5-8 and J is TRBJ1-1, with a tentative D call TRBD1 (6 bases). Germline CDR1 reads SGHTS; CDR2 reads YDEGEE. The CDR3 sequence is 16 residues long. Trimming took off 4 bases at V and 3 bases at J, with 19 bases between the two ends. CDR3 sequence reads: CASSQGGGGHYTEAFF. As DNA, the CDR3 is TGTGCCAGCAGCCAAGGCGGTGGGGGGCACTACACTGAAGCTTTCTTT.

The V gene is TRBV27, the J gene TRBJ2-5; D gene uncertain. In germline, CDR1 is MNHEY, CDR2 SMNVEV (reference sequence). Between the trimmed V and J ends, which lost 6 bases and 0 bases, there was a span of 8 bases. The CDR3 covers 13 residues. This CDR3 reads CASRLAYQETQYF. In DNA form, the CDR3 reads TGTGCCAGCAGGTTGGCGTACCAAGAGACCCAGTACTTC.

This chain joins TRBV5-4 and TRBJ2-3, with D perhaps matching TRBD2 (5 bases). Looked up from germline, CDR1 is SGHNT and CDR2 is YYREEE (reference sequence). This CDR3 contains 16 residues. Trimming stripped 1 base from V and 3 bases from J, with 15 bases between. The CDR3 DNA reads as TGTGCCAGCAGCTTGCTCGCGTGGGAGAAAACAGATACGCAGTATTTT. Translating it yields CASSLLAWEKTDTQYF.

The chain joins TRBV2 to TRBJ1-2, with D possibly being TRBD1 (6 bases). The V and J ends lost 6 bases and 5 bases respectively, with 16 bases between them. From germline, CDR1 is SNHLY and CDR2 FYNNEI. This CDR3 comprises 14 residues. In nucleotides, the CDR3 is TGTGCCAGCAGGGGGAGGGGGGCCCCGTATGGCTACACCTTC. It specifies CASRGRGAPYGYTF.

This clone was found a few times. Other DNA sequences from this sample encode an identical CDR3 as well. The chain employs TRBV19 and TRBJ2-2, with a weak D call TRBD2 (6 bases). In germline, CDR1 is LNHDA, CDR2 SQIVND (reference sequence). V was shortened by 3 bases and J by 6 bases, with 8 bases between the two germline ends. The CDR3 spans 13 residues. The CDR3 reads CASSIGTSGELFF. DNA for the CDR3: TGTGCCAGTAGTATCGGGACTTCCGGGGAGCTGTTTTTT.

The chain couples TRBV7-9 to TRBJ2-2; D remains ambiguous. Germline lookup yields CDR1 SEHNR and CDR2 FQNEAQ (reference sequence). Trimming shortened V by 5 bases and J by 7 bases, and 5 bases separated the two germline ends. This CDR3 contains 11 residues. In DNA form, the CDR3 reads TGTGCCAGCAGCATCCTCGGGGAGCTGTTTTTT. Encoded protein: CASSILGELFF.

This clone was found a few times. A far larger clone lies a single base away; this is likely a read error. The same CDR3 also results from other DNA sequences found in this sample. The V and J genes are TRBV7-2 and TRBJ2-1; TRBD2 might be the D (5 bases). The CDR3 sequence is 12 residues long. V lost 1 base and J 8 bases, leaving 6 bases between the germline ends. Germline V gene data show CDR1 as SGHTA and CDR2 as FQGNSA. CDR3 protein: CASSLGGHEQFF. The CDR3 region has the DNA TGTGCCAGCAGCTTAGGCGGGCATGAGCAGTTCTTC.

This clone was seen just once. This chain uses TRBV4-2 with TRBJ2-3; D is ambiguous. The germline V and J ends were trimmed by 4 bases and 0 bases, with 11 bases remaining between them. The CDR3 is 15 amino acids. The germline CDR1 and CDR2 sequences are LGHNA and YNFKEQ. As DNA, the CDR3 is TGTGCCAGCAGCCTATACTCATCTAGCACAGATACGCAGTATTTT. As protein: CASSLYSSSTDTQYF.

This chain joins TRBV28 and TRBJ2-3, with TRBD2 identical over 8 bases. V lost 1 base to trimming and J lost 2 bases; unmatched junction nucleotides: 11. The germline gives CDR1 MDHEN, CDR2 SYDVKM. The CDR3 has 18 residues. DNA of the CDR3: TGTGCCAGCAGTTTATCAACGGGAGGGGTTCCCTCCACAGATACGCAGTATTTT. Its protein is CASSLSTGGVPSTDTQYF.

The chain carries TRBV5-8 and TRBJ2-7; D might be TRBD1 or TRBD2, each matching 5 bases. V lost 0 bases and J 0 bases, leaving 10 bases between the germline ends. CDR1 and CDR2 (germline): SGHTS, YDEGEE. This CDR3 is 15 amino acids long. For the CDR3, the DNA is TGTGCCAGCAGCTTGGAGTTGGGGACCTCCTACGAGCAGTACTTC. Residues: CASSLELGTSYEQYF. The full variable domain, its missing parts supplied by reference TRBV5-8 and TRBJ2-7, is EAGVTQSPTHLIKTRGQQATLRCSPISGHTSVYWYQQALGLGLQFLLWYDEGEERNRGNFPPRFSGRQFPNYSSELNVNALELEDSALYLCASSLELGTSYEQYFGPGTRLTVT.

This clone has a handful of counts. The rearrangement links TRBV27 to TRBJ2-1, with 9 positions matching TRBD2. After removal of 6 bases from V and 4 bases from J, the junction contained 7 bases not matched to a gene. CDR3 size: 15 residues. CDR1 is MNHEY, CDR2 SMNVEV, per germline (reference sequence). The CDR3 coding sequence is TGTGCCAGCAGCTTACTAGCGGGTACTTACAATGAGCAGTTCTTC. The encoded protein is CASSLLAGTYNEQFF.